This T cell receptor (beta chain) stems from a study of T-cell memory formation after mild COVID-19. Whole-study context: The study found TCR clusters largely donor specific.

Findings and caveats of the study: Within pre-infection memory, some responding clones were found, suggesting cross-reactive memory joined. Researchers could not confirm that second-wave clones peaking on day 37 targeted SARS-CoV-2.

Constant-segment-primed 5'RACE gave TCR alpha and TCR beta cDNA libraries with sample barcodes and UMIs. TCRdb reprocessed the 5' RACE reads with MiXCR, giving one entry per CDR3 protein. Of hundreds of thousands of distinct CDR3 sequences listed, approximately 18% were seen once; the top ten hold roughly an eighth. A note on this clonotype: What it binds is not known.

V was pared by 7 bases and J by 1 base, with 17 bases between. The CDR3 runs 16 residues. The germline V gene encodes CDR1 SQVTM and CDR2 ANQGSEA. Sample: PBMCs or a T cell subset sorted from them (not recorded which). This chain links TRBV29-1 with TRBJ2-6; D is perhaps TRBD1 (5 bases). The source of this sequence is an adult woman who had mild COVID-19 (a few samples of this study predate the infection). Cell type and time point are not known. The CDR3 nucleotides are TGCAGCGCTACAGGCTCCCAAGAATCTGGGGCCAACGTCCTGACTTTC. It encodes CSATGSQESGANVLTF. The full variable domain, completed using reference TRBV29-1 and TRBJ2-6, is SAVISQKPSRDICQRGTSLTIQCQVDSQVTMMFWYRQQPGQSLTLIATANQGSEATYESGFVIDKFPISRPNLTFSTLTVSNMSPEDSSIYLCSATGSQESGANVLTFGAGSRLTVL.